What follows is one T cell receptor (beta chain) and its context. Per the authors' pipeline: Reference gene primers were amplified, and this amplification served to estimate nucleated cell counts. TCRdb's table, derived via immunoSEQ multiplex PCR, lists solely in-frame clones and lacks some. V, J and clone size are those of that table, while D and trimming were read from the DNA. The table records 15,000 to 20,000 clones, about four fifths of them present only once. The entry originates in a study of blood T cell repertoires in COVID-19. Study overall: Donors in the United States, Italy and Spain gave samples during acute or convalescent COVID-19. From T cells, B-cell-depleted T cells, or PBMCs came the material, which was cDNA or gDNA.

Germline CDR1 is SGHRS and CDR2 is YFSETQ. Trimming at V came to 3 bases and at J to 1 base, leaving 4 bases not matched to a gene. The CDR3 runs 16 residues. The source material was peripheral blood. The receptor's source is a woman in her sixties or seventies with active COVID-19. The chain couples TRBV5-1 to TRBJ2-2, with 9 positions matching TRBD1. In DNA, the CDR3 is TGCGCCAGCAGCTCGACAGGGGGAGGGAACACCGGGGAGCTGTTTTTT. Protein product: CASSSTGGGNTGELFF.